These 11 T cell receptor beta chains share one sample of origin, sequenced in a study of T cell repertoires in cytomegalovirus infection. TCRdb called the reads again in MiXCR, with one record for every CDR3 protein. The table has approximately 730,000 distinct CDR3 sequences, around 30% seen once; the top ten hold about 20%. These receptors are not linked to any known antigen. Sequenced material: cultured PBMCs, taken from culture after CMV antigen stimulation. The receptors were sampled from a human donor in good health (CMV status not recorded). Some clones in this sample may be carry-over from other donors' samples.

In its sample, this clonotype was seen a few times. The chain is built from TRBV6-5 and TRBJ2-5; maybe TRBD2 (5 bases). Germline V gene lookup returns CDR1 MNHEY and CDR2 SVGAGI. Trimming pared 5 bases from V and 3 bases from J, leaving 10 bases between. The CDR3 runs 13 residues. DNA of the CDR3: TGTGCCAGCAGTGATCCGGGGAAAGAGACCCAGTACTTC. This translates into CASSDPGKETQYF.

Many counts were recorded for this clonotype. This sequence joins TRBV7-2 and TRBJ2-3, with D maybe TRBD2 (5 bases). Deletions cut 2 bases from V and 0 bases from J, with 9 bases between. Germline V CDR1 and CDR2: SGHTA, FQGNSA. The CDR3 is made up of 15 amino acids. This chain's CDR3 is CASSLFTGSTDTQYF. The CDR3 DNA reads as TGTGCCAGCAGCTTATTTACGGGAAGCACAGATACGCAGTATTTT.

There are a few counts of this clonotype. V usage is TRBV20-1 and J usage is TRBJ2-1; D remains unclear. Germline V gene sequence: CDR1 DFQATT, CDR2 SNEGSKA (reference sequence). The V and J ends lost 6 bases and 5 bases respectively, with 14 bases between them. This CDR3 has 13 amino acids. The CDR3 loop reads CSAPKAGHNEQFF. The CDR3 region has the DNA TGCAGTGCCCCAAAAGCAGGCCACAATGAGCAGTTCTTC.

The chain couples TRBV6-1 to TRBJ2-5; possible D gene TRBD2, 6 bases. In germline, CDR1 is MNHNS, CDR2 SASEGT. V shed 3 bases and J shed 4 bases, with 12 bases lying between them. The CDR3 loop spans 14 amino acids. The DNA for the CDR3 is TGTGCCAGCAGTGACGGAGGGTACGGAGAGACCCAGTACTTC. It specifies CASSDGGYGETQYF.

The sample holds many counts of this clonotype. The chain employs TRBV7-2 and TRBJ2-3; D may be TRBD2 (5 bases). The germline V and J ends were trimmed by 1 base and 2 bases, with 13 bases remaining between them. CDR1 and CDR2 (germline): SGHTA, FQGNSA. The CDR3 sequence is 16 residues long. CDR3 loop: CASSLGTSTFTDTQYF. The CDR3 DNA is TGTGCCAGCAGCTTAGGGACTTCTACCTTCACAGATACGCAGTATTTT.

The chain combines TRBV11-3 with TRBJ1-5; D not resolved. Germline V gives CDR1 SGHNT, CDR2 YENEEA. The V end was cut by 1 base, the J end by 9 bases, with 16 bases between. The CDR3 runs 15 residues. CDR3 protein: CASSLAHAPHPPQHF. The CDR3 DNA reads TGTGCCAGCAGCTTAGCACACGCGCCCCATCCGCCCCAGCATTTT. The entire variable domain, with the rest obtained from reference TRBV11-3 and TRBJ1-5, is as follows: EAGVVQSPRYKIIEKKQPVAFWCNPISGHNTLYWYLQNLGQGPELLIRYENEEAVDDSQLPKDRFSAERLKGVDSTLKIQPAELGDSAVYLCASSLAHAPHPPQHFGDGTRLSIL.

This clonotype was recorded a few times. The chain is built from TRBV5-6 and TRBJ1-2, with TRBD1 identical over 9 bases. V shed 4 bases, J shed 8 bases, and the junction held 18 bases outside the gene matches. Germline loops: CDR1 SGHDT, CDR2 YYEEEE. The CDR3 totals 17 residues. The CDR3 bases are TGTGCCAGCAGCGGGGAGCTCCCGGGACAGGGCGCGGGGGGCTACACCTTC. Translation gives CASSGELPGQGAGGYTF.

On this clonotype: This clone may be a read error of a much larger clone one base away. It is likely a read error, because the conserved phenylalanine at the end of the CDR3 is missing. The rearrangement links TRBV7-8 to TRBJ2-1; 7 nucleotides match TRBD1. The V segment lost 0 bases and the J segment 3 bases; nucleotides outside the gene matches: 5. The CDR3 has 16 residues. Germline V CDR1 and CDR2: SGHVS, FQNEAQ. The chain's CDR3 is CASSLARQGDYNEQFS. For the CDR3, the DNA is TGTGCCAGCAGCTTAGCCCGTCAGGGGGACTACAATGAGCAGTTCTCC.

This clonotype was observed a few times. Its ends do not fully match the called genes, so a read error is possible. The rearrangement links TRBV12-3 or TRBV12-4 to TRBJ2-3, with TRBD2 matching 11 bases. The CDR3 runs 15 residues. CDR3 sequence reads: CASRLAGGGTDTQYF. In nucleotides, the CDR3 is TGTGCCAGCAGGTTAGCGGGAGGGGGCACAGATACGCAGTATTTT.

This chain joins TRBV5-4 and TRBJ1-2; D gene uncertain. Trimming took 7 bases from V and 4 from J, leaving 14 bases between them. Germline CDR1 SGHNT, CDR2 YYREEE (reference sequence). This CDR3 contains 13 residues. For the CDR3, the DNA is TGTGCCAGCTCCTGGCCGCTTGGCTATGGCTACACCTTC. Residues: CASSWPLGYGYTF. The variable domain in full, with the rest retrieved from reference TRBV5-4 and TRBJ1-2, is ETGVTQSPTHLIKTRGQQVTLRCSSQSGHNTVSWYQQALGQGPQFIFQYYREEENGRGNFPPRFSGLQFPNYSSELNVNALELDDSALYLCASSWPLGYGYTFGSGTRLTVV.

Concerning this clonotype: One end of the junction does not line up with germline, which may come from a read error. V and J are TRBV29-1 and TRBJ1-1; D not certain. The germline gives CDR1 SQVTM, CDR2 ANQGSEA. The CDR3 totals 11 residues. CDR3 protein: CSVDLNTKAFF. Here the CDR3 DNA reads TGCAGCGTTGACCTGAACACTAAAGCTTTCTTT.